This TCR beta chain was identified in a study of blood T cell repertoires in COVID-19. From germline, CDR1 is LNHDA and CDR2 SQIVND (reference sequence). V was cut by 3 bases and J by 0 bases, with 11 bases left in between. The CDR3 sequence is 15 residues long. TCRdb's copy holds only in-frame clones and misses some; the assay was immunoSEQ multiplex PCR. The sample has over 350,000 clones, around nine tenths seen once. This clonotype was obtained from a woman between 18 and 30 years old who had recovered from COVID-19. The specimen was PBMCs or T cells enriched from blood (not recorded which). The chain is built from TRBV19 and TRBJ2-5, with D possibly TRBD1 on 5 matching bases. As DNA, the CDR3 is TGTGCCAGTAGTATCTTTGACAGCCACCAAGAGACCCAGTACTTC. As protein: CASSIFDSHQETQYF.